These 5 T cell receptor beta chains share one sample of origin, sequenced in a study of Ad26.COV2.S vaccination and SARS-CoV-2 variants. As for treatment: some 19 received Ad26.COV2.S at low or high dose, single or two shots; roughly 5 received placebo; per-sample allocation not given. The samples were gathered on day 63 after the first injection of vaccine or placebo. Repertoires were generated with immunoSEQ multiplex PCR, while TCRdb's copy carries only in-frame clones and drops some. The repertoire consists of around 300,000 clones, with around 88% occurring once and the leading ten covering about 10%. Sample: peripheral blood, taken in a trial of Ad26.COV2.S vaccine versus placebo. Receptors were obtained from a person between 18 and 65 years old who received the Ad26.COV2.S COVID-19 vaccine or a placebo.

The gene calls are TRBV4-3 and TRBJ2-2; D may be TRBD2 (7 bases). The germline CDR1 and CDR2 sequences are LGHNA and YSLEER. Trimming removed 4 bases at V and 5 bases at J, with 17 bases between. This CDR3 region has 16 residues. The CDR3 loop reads CASSPTLGGPTGELFF. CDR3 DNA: TGCGCCAGCAGCCCTACCTTGGGGGGGCCTACCGGGGAGCTGTTTTTT.

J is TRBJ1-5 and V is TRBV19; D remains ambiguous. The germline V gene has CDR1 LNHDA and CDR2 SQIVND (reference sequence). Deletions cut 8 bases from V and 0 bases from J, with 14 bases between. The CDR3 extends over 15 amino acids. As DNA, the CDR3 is TGTGCCAGTGGAGGATTGCCCAGTAGCAATCAGCCCCAGCATTTT. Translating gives CASGGLPSSNQPQHF. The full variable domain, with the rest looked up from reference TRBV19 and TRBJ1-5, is DGGITQSPKYLFRKEGQNVTLSCEQNLNHDAMYWYRQDPGQGLRLIYYSQIVNDFQKGDIAEGYSVSREKKESFPLTVTSAQKNPTAFYLCASGGLPSSNQPQHFGDGTRLSIL.

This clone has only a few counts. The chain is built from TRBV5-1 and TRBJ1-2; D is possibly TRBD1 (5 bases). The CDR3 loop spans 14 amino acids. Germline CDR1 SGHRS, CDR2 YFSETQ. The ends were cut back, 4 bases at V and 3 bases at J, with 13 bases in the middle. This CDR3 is CASSRGRDDYGYTF. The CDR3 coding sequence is TGCGCCAGCAGCCGTGGGAGGGACGACTATGGCTACACCTTC. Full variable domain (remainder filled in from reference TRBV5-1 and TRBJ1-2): KAGVTQTPRYLIKTRGQQVTLSCSPISGHRSVSWYQQTPGQGLQFLFEYFSETQRNKGNFPGRFSGRQFSNSRSEMNVSTLELGDSALYLCASSRGRDDYGYTFGSGTRLTVV.

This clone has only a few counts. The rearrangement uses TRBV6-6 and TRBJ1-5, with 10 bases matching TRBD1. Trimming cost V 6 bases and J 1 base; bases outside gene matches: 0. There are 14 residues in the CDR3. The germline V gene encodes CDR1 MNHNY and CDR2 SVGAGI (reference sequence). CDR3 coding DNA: TGTGCCAGCAGGGACAGGGGGAGCAATCAGCCCCAGCATTTT. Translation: CASRDRGSNQPQHF.

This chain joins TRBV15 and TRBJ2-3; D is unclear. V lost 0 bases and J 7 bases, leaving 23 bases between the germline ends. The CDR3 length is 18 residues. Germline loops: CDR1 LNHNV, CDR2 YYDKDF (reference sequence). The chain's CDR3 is CATSREGGVTSAGHTQYF. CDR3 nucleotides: TGTGCCACCAGCAGAGAAGGTGGGGTTACCTCGGCCGGTCATACGCAGTATTTT.